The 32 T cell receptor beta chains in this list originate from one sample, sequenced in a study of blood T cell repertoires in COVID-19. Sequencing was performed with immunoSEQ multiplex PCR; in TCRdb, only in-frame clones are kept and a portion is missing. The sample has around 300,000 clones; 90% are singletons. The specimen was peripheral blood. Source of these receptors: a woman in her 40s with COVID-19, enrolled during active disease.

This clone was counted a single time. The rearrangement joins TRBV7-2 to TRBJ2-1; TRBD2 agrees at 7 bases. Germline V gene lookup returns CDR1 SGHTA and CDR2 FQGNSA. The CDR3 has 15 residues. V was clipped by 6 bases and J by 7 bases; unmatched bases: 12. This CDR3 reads CASRFPGLPSNEQFF. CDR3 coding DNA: TGTGCCAGCAGATTTCCGGGACTACCTAGTAATGAGCAGTTCTTC.

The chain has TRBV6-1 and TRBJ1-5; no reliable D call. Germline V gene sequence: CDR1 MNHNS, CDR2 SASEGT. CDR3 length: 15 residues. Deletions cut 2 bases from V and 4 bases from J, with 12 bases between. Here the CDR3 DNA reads TGTGCCAGCAGTGAAAGAGGGATCCCGAATCAGCCCCAGCATTTT. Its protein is CASSERGIPNQPQHF.

The CDR3 DNA reads as TGTGCCAGCAGTCCCCAAGGGGCCTACACAGATACGCAGTATTTT. Translation: CASSPQGAYTDTQYF. The chain joins TRBV28 to TRBJ2-3; D may be TRBD1 (5 bases). The CDR3 extends over 15 amino acids. CDR1 and CDR2 from the germline V gene are MDHEN and SYDVKM. V was cut by 5 bases and J by 2 bases, with 14 bases left in between.

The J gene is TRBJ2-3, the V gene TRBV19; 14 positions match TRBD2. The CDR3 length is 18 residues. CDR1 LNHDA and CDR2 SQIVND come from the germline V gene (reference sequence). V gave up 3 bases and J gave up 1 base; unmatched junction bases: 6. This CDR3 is CASSIRLAGGRGTDTQYF. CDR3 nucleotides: TGTGCCAGTAGTATTCGACTAGCGGGGGGGCGCGGCACAGATACGCAGTATTTT.

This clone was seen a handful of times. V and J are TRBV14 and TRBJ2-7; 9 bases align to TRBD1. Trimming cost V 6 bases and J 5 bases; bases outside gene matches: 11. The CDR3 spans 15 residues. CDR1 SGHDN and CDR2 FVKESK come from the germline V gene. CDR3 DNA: TGTGCCAGCAGTCGCTACAGGGGGCTCCGGAACGAGCAGTACTTC. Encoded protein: CASSRYRGLRNEQYF.

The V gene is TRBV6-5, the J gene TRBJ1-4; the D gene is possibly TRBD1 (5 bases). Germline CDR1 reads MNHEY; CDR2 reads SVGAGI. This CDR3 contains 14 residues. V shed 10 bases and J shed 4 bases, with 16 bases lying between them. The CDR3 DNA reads TGTGCCACCCGAGGCAGGGTGGTTAATGAAAAACTGTTTTTT. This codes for CATRGRVVNEKLFF.

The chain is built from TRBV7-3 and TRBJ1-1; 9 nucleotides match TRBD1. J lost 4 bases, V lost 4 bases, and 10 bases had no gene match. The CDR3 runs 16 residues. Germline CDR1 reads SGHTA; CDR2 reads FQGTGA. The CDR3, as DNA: TGTGCCAGCAGCTACCGAGGTGGGACAGGGTCCACTGAAGCTTTCTTT. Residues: CASSYRGGTGSTEAFF.

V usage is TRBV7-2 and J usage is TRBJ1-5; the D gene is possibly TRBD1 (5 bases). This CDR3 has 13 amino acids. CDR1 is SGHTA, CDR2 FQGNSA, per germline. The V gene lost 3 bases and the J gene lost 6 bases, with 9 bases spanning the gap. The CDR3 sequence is CASSFQGTQPQHF. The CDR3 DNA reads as TGTGCCAGCAGCTTTCAGGGAACTCAGCCCCAGCATTTT.

The CDR3 DNA reads TGTGCCAGCAGAAGGCGACAGGAGACCTACGAGCAGTACTTC. Translation: CASRRRQETYEQYF. The rearrangement joins TRBV6-5 to TRBJ2-7, with D possibly matching TRBD1 (6 bases). V gave up 6 bases and J gave up 2 bases, with 14 bases separating them. CDR1 and CDR2 (germline): MNHEY, SVGAGI. The CDR3 sequence is 14 residues long.

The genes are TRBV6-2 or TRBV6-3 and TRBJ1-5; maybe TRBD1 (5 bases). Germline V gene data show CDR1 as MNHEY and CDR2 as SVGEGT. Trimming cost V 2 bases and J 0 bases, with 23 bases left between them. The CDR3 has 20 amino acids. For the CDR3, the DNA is TGTGCCAGCAGTTACCGATTCCAAGCAGGGAAAACTTATAGCAATCAGCCCCAGCATTTT. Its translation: CASSYRFQAGKTYSNQPQHF.

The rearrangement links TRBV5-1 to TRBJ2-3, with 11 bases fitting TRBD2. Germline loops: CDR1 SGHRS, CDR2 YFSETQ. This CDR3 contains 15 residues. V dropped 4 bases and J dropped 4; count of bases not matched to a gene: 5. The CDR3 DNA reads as TGCGCCAGCAGCCCCGGGACTAGCGGACCAGATACGCAGTATTTT. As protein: CASSPGTSGPDTQYF.

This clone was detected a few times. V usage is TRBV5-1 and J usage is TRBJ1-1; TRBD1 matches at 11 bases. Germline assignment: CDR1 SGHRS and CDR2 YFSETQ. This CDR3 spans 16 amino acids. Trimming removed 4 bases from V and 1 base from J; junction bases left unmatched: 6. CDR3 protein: CASSTGQGASNTEAFF. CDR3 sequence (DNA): TGCGCCAGCAGCACAGGACAGGGGGCGTCGAACACTGAAGCTTTCTTT.

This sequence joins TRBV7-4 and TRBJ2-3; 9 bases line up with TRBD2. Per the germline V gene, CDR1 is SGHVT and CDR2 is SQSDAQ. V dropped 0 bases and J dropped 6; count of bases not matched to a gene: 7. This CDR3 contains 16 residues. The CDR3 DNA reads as TGTGCCAGCAGCTTAGCGTCTAGCGGGATAGTGGATACGCAGTATTTT. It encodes CASSLASSGIVDTQYF.

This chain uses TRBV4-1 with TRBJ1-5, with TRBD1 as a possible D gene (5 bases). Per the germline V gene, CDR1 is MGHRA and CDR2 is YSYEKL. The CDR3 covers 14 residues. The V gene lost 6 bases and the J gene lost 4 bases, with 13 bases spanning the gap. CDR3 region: CASSQKQENQPQHF. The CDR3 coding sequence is TGCGCCAGCAGTCAGAAACAGGAAAATCAGCCCCAGCATTTT.

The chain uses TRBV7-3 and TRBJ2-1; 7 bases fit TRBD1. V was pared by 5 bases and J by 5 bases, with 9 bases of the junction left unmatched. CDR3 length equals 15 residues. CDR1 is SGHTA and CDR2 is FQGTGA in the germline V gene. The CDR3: CASSRGQTKNNEQFF. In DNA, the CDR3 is TGTGCCAGCAGCAGGGGACAGACGAAGAACAATGAGCAGTTCTTC.

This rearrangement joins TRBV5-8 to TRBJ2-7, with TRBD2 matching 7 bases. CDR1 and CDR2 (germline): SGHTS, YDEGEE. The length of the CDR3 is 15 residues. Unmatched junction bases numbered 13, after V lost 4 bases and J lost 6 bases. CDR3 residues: CASSPRRGGPREQYF. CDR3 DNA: TGTGCCAGCAGCCCCCGGAGGGGAGGGCCTCGCGAGCAGTACTTC.

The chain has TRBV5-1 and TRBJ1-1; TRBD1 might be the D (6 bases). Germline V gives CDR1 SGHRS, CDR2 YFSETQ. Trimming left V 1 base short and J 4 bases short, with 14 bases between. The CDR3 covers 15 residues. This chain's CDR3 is CASSLQQGRGTEAFF. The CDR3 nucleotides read TGCGCCAGCAGCTTGCAACAGGGTCGAGGCACTGAAGCTTTCTTT.

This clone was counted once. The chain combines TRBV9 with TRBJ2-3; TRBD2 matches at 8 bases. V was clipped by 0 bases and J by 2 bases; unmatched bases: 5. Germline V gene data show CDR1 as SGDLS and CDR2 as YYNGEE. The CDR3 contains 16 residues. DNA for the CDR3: TGTGCCAGCAGCGTAGAGAGCGGGGGATCCACAGATACGCAGTATTTT. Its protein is CASSVESGGSTDTQYF.

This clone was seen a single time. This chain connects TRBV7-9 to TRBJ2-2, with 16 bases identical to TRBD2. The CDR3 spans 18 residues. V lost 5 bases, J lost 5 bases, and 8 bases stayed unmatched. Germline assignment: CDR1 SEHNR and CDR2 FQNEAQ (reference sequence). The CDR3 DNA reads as TGTGCCAGCAGCCAACCCGGGACTAGCGGGAGGGGGACCGGGGAGCTGTTTTTT. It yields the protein CASSQPGTSGRGTGELFF. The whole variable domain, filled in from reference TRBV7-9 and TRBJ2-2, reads DTGVSQNPRHKITKRGQNVTFRCDPISEHNRLYWYRQTLGQGPEFLTYFQNEAQLEKSRLLSDRFSAERPKGSFSTLEIQRTEQGDSAMYLCASSQPGTSGRGTGELFFGEGSRLTVL.

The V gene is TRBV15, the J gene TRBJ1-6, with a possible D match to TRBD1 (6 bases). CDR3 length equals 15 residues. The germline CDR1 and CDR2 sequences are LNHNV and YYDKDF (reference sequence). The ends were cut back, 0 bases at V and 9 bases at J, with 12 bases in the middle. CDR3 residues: CATSRDPTGTSPLHF. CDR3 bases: TGTGCCACCAGCAGAGATCCGACAGGAACTTCACCCCTCCACTTT.

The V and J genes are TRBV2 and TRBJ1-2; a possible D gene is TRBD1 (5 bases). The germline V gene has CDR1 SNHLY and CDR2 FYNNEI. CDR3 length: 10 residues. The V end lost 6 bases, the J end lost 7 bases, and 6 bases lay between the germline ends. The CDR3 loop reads CASRRGGYTF. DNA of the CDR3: TGTGCCAGCAGAAGGGGTGGCTACACCTTC. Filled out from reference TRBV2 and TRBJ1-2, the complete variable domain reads EPEVTQTPSHQVTQMGQEVILRCVPISNHLYFYWYRQILGQKVEFLVSFYNNEISEKSEIFDDQFSVERPDGSNFTLKIRSTKLEDSAMYFCASRRGGYTFGSGTRLTVV.

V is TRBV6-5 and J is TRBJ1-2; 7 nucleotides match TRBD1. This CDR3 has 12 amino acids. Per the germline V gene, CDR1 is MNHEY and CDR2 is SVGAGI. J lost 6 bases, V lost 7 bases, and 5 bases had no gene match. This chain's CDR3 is CASTHRGNGYTF. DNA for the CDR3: TGTGCCAGCACCCACAGGGGCAATGGCTACACCTTC.

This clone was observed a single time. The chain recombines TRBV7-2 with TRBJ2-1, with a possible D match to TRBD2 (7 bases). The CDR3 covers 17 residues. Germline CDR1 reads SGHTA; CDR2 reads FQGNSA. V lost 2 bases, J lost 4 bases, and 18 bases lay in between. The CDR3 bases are TGTGCCAGCAGCTTAAGGGGGGGTGGGAGCGGATACAATGAGCAGTTCTTC. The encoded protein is CASSLRGGGSGYNEQFF.

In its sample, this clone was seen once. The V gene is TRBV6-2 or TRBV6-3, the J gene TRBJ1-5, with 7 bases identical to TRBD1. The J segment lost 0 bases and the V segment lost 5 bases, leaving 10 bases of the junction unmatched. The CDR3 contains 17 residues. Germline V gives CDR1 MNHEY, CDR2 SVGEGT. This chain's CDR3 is CASSDPSTGISNQPQHF. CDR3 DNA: TGTGCCAGCAGTGACCCCTCGACAGGGATTAGCAATCAGCCCCAGCATTTT.

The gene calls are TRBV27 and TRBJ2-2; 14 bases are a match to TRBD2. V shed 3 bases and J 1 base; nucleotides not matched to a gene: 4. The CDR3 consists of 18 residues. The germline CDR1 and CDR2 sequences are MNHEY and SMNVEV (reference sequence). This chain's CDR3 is CASSLVGTSGRNTGELFF. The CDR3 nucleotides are TGTGCCAGCAGTTTGGTTGGGACTAGCGGGAGGAACACCGGGGAGCTGTTTTTT.

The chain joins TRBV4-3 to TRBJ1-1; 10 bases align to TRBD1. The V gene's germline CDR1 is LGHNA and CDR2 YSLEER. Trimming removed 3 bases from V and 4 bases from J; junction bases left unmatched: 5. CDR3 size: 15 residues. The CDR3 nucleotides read TGCGCCAGCAGCCAGAGGGACAGGGGACGCACTGAAGCTTTCTTT. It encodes CASSQRDRGRTEAFF.

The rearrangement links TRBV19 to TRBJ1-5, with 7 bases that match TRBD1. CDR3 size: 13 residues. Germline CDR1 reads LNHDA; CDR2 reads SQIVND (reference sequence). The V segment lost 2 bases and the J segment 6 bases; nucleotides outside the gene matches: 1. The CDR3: CASSIRQGQPQHF. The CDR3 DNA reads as TGTGCCAGTAGTATAAGACAGGGTCAGCCCCAGCATTTT.

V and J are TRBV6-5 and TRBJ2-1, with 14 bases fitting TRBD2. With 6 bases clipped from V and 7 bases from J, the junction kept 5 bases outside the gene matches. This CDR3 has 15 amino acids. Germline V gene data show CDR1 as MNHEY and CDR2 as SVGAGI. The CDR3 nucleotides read TGTGCCAGCAGGAGACTAGCGGGGGGGCGAAATGAGCAGTTCTTC. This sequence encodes CASRRLAGGRNEQFF.

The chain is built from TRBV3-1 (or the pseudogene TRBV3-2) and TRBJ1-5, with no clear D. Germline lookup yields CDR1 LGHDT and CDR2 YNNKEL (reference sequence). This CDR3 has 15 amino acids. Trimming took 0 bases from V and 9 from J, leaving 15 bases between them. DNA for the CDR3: TGTGCCAGCAGCCAAGATAGCACGGAGAGACGGCCCCAGCATTTT. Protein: CASSQDSTERRPQHF.

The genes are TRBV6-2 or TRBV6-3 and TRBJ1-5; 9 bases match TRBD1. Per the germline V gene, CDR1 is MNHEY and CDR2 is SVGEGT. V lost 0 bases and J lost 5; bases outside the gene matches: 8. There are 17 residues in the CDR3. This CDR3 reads CASSYSAGTGMHQPQHF. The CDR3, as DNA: TGTGCCAGCAGTTACTCGGCCGGGACAGGGATGCATCAGCCCCAGCATTTT.

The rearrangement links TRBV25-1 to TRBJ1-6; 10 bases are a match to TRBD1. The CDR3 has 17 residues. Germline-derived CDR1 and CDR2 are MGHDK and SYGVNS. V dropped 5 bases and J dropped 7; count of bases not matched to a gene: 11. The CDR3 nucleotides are TGTGCCAGCAGTCCGCAGACAGGGGGCTGGGGGAATTCACCCCTCCACTTT. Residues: CASSPQTGGWGNSPLHF.

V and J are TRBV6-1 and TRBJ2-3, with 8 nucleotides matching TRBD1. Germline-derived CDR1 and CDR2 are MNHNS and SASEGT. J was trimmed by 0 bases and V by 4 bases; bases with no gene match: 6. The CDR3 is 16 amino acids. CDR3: CASSVRRTGSTDTQYF. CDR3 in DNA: TGTGCCAGCAGTGTACGTCGGACAGGGAGCACAGATACGCAGTATTTT.